Given below is one TCR beta chain in context. Its antigen is not identified. TCRbeta library construction was performed incorporating unique molecular identifiers. TCRdb recomputed calls from the PCR reads with MiXCR, one row per CDR3 protein. The table records around 370,000 distinct CDR3 sequences, 16% of them present only once. The CDR3 loop spans 18 amino acids. After removal of 0 bases from V and 0 bases from J, the junction contained 4 bases not matched to a gene. The germline V gene encodes CDR1 LGHNA and CDR2 YSLEER. This sample was included in a study of T-cell reconstitution after alpha-beta-depleted transplantation in children. General study results and limits: T-cell counts and diversity at one year post-transplant came mainly from newly produced T cells.

The input for sequencing was PBMCs, mostly from graft donor cells, taken 360 days after TCRalphabeta/CD19-depleted stem cell transplant. This clonotype was obtained from a male patient aged 2-15 years who had a stem cell transplant for acute lymphoblastic leukemia, so the T cells may come from the graft donor. The chain couples TRBV4-3 to TRBJ2-2; 10 nucleotides match TRBD2. This CDR3 reads CASSQDASGSPNTGELFF. The CDR3, as DNA: TGCGCCAGCAGCCAAGACGCTAGCGGGAGCCCGAACACCGGGGAGCTGTTTTTT.